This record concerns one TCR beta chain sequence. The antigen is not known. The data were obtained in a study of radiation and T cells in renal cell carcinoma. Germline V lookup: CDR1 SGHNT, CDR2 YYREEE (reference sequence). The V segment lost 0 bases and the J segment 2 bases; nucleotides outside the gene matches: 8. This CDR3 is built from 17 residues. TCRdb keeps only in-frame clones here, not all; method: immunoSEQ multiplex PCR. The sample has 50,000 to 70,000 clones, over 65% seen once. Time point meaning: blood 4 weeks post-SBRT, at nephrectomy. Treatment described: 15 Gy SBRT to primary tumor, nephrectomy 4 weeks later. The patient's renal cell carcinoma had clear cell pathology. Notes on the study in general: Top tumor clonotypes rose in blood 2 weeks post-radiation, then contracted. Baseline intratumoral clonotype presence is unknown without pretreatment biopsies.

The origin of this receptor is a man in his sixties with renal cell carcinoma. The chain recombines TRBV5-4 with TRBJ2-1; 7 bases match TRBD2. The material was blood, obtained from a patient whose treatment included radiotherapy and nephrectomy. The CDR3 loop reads CASSLDGGNNAYNEQFF. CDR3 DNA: TGTGCCAGCAGCTTGGACGGGGGGAATAACGCCTACAATGAGCAGTTCTTC. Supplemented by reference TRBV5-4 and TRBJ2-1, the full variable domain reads ETGVTQSPTHLIKTRGQQVTLRCSSQSGHNTVSWYQQALGQGPQFIFQYYREEENGRGNFPPRFSGLQFPNYSSELNVNALELDDSALYLCASSLDGGNNAYNEQFFGPGTRLTVL.